This T cell receptor beta chain was recovered during a study of early T cells in non-severe SARS-CoV-2 infection. Overall study context: Sequencing input comprised bulk RNA from unsorted whole blood; chain pairing was not available.

V dropped 4 bases and J dropped 2; count of bases not matched to a gene: 4. This CDR3 spans 14 amino acids. The TCR library protocol attached unique molecular identifiers to the individual cDNA molecules. TCRdb processed the 5' RACE reads anew with MiXCR; each CDR3 protein has one entry. This table holds about 52,000 distinct CDR3 sequences, roughly 10% found once. This clonotype was counted many times. This chain joins TRBV12-3 or TRBV12-4 and TRBJ2-7, with 8 bases identical to TRBD1. This receptor was obtained from an adult who was a healthcare worker with PCR-confirmed SARS-CoV-2 infection or an uninfected control (not recorded which). Sequences were obtained from whole blood. Written as DNA, the CDR3 is TGTGCCAGCAGTTCGGGACAGGATACCTACGAGCAGTACTTC. Translation: CASSSGQDTYEQYF.